Listed here is a single TCR beta chain. The antigen remains undetermined. Each sorted subset replicate got 200 ng genomic DNA, tens of thousands of genomes. Libraries were prepared by immunoSEQ multiplex PCR; TCRdb keeps only in-frame clonotypes and omits some of them. The table has around 600,000 clones, approximately 95% seen once; the top ten hold approximately 0.11%. CDR1 SQVTM and CDR2 ANQGSEA come from the germline V gene. The trim removed 5 bases at V and 0 bases at J, leaving 6 bases unmatched. There are 16 residues in the CDR3. The record originates from a study of shared clonotypes between healthy human individuals. Study context: CD4 naive and memory got three plates each, CD8 naive two, CD8 memory one.

CD45RO-negative CD8 cells positively selected for CCR7 made up the naive population, which excluded terminally differentiated effector memory CD45RA+ cells. There were only Caucasian adults among the donors, and all lived in Nashville, Tennessee. Notes on the study in general: Generally, estimated richness proved larger in naive subsets than it did in memory subsets.

The sequence derives from a woman in her 30s in good health. The chain couples TRBV29-1 to TRBJ2-6; 8 bases map to TRBD1. The sequenced material came from naive CD8+ T cells sorted from blood. The CDR3 DNA follows: TGCAGCGTTCGCGGGACAGGCGACTCTGGGGCCAACGTCCTGACTTTC. Protein sequence: CSVRGTGDSGANVLTF.